Each of the 10 T cell receptor beta chains below was sequenced from the same sample in a study of blood T cell repertoires in COVID-19. The assay was immunoSEQ multiplex PCR, and TCRdb's table has in-frame clones only and misses some. The repertoire consists of more than 95,000 clones, with around nine tenths occurring once and the leading ten covering approximately 5.5%. The specimen sequenced was peripheral blood. The receptors shown here come from a human donor in a cohort sampled during active COVID-19.

This clone appeared a few times. This chain links TRBV3-1 (or the pseudogene TRBV3-2) with TRBJ1-5; TRBD1 agrees at 8 bases. The CDR3 sequence is 17 residues long. The germline CDR1 and CDR2 sequences are LGHDT and YNNKEL (reference sequence). V trimming: 1 base; J trimming: 7 bases; junction bases outside the gene matches: 12. This CDR3 is CASSQVKSTGEGQPQHF. DNA of the CDR3: TGTGCCAGCAGCCAAGTTAAGTCGACAGGGGAAGGACAGCCCCAGCATTTT.

This chain links TRBV19 with TRBJ2-3; no definite D call. V was cut by 5 bases and J by 0 bases, with 6 bases left in between. The length of the CDR3 is 13 residues. Germline V gene data show CDR1 as LNHDA and CDR2 as SQIVND (reference sequence). Written as DNA, the CDR3 is TGTGCCAGTAGTCGCCAGAGCACAGATACGCAGTATTTT. Protein: CASSRQSTDTQYF.

J is TRBJ1-6 and V is TRBV7-2; possible D gene TRBD1, 6 bases. V was trimmed by 7 bases and J by 4 bases, leaving 14 bases between them. This CDR3 spans 15 amino acids. Germline V lookup: CDR1 SGHTA, CDR2 FQGNSA. DNA of the CDR3: TGTGCCAGCACCGTCGACAGGCTGTATAATTCACCCCTCCACTTT. It translates to CASTVDRLYNSPLHF.

The CDR3 nucleotides read TGTGCCAGCAGTTACTCGGGGGGCACCGGGGAGCTGTTTTTT. It codes for CASSYSGGTGELFF. The V call is TRBV6-5, the J call TRBJ2-2, with D possibly TRBD2 on 6 matching bases. This CDR3 contains 14 residues. V lost 0 bases and J lost 4, with 6 bases in between. The germline gives CDR1 MNHEY, CDR2 SVGAGI.

The V gene is TRBV7-9, the J gene TRBJ1-3, with D hard to call. The germline CDR1 and CDR2 sequences are SEHNR and FQNEAQ (reference sequence). This CDR3 contains 14 residues. Between the trimmed V and J ends, which lost 1 base and 2 bases, there was a span of 6 bases. The CDR3 DNA sequence: TGTGCCAGCAGCTTAGGGGCAACTGGAAACACCATATATTTT. Translating gives CASSLGATGNTIYF.

V usage is TRBV28 and J usage is TRBJ2-1; 9 bases line up with TRBD2. There are 16 residues in the CDR3. The V segment lost 2 bases and the J segment 7 bases; nucleotides outside the gene matches: 9. Germline CDR1 is MDHEN and CDR2 is SYDVKM. The CDR3 reads CASSLLSSGTRNEQFF. The CDR3, as DNA: TGTGCCAGCAGTTTACTGTCTAGCGGGACTAGGAATGAGCAGTTCTTC. Drawing the rest from reference TRBV28 and TRBJ2-1, the complete variable domain is DVKVTQSSRYLVKRTGEKVFLECVQDMDHENMFWYRQDPGLGLRLIYFSYDVKMKEKGDIPEGYSVSREKKERFSLILESASTNQTSMYLCASSLLSSGTRNEQFFGPGTRLTVL.

The V call is TRBV6-5, the J call TRBJ2-5; 8 bases are shared with TRBD1. Germline V lookup: CDR1 MNHEY, CDR2 SVGAGI. The CDR3 sequence is 15 residues long. The trim removed 6 bases at V and 4 bases at J, leaving 10 bases unmatched. Here the CDR3 DNA reads TGTGCCAGCAGACACGGGACAGGTAGATTAGAGACCCAGTACTTC. Residues: CASRHGTGRLETQYF.

The V and J genes are TRBV5-4 and TRBJ2-7, with TRBD2 identical over 10 bases. Germline CDR1 SGHNT, CDR2 YYREEE (reference sequence). The CDR3 loop spans 14 amino acids. V was pared by 4 bases and J by 7 bases, with 8 bases of the junction left unmatched. The CDR3 spells CASSVSGRGGEQYF. CDR3 nucleotides: TGTGCCAGCAGCGTAAGCGGGAGGGGCGGAGAGCAGTACTTC.

V and J are TRBV30 and TRBJ1-2, with a weak D call TRBD1 (5 bases). Germline assignment: CDR1 GTSNPN and CDR2 SVGIG (reference sequence). This CDR3 region has 15 residues. The V end was cut by 0 bases, the J end by 6 bases, with 17 bases between. CDR3 sequence reads: CAWSVHRGSRDGYTF. The CDR3 DNA sequence: TGTGCCTGGAGTGTTCACCGGGGGAGTAGGGATGGCTACACCTTC.

This clone was seen just once. Written as DNA, the CDR3 is TGTGCCAGCAGCCAAGAGGTAGGGGGGGCGCGTGGCTACACCTTC. This sequence encodes CASSQEVGGARGYTF. The J gene is TRBJ1-2, the V gene TRBV4-2; D possibly corresponds to TRBD1 (6 bases). There are 15 residues in the CDR3. Germline CDR1 is LGHNA and CDR2 is YNFKEQ. Trimming removed 0 bases from V and 7 bases from J, with 15 bases in between.